This TCR beta chain was retrieved from a study of OX40 agonist ivuxolimab in advanced cancers. This CDR3 is built from 16 residues. CDR1 SGHAT and CDR2 FQNNGV come from the germline V gene. The V segment lost 5 bases and the J segment 6 bases; nucleotides outside the gene matches: 12. Profiling relied on immunoSEQ multiplex PCR, and the TCRdb table lists in-frame clones only, not all of them. The sample carries approximately 58,000 clones, around 83% recorded once. Specimen: CD4+ or CD8+ T cells sorted from blood, collected in a trial of the OX40 agonist ivuxolimab. This sequence joins TRBV11-2 and TRBJ2-1, with 8 bases identical to TRBD1. This TCR derives from an adult with an advanced solid tumor such as melanoma, head and neck, liver or kidney cancer. This CDR3 is CASSADRGRWINEQFF. The CDR3 DNA reads TGTGCCAGCAGCGCCGACAGGGGACGGTGGATCAATGAGCAGTTCTTC.